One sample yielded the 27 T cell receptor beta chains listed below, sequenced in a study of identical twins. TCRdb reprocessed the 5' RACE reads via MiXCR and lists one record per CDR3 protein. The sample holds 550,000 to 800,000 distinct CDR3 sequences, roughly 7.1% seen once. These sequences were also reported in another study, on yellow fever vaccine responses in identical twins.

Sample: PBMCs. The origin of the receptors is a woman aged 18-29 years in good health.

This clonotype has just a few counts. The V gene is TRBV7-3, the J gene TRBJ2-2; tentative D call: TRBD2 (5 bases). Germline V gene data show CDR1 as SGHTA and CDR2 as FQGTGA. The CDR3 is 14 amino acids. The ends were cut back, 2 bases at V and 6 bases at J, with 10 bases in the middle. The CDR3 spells CASSLAGPPGELFF. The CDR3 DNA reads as TGTGCCAGCAGCTTAGCGGGCCCCCCCGGGGAGCTGTTTTTT. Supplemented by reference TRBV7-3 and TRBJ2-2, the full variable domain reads GAGVSQTPSNKVTEKGKYVELRCDPISGHTALYWYRQSLGQGPEFLIYFQGTGAADDSGLPNDRFFAVRPEGSVSTLKIQRTERGDSAVYLCASSLAGPPGELFFGEGSRLTVL.

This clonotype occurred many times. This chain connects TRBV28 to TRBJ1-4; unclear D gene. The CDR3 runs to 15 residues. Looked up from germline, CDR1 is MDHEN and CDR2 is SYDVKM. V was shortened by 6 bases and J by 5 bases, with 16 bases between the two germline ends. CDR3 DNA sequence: TGTGCCAGCAGACCATCAACAGTAGTCAATGAAAAACTGTTTTTT. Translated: CASRPSTVVNEKLFF. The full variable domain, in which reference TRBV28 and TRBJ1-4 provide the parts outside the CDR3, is DVKVTQSSRYLVKRTGEKVFLECVQDMDHENMFWYRQDPGLGLRLIYFSYDVKMKEKGDIPEGYSVSREKKERFSLILESASTNQTSMYLCASRPSTVVNEKLFFGSGTQLSVL.

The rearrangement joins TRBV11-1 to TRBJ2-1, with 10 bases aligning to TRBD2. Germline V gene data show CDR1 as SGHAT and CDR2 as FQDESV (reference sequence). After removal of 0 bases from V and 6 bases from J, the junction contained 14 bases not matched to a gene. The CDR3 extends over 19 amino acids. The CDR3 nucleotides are TGTGCCAGCAGCTTAGCGTTCCCTAGCGGGAGCGGCCTAAGCAATGAGCAGTTCTTC. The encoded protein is CASSLAFPSGSGLSNEQFF.

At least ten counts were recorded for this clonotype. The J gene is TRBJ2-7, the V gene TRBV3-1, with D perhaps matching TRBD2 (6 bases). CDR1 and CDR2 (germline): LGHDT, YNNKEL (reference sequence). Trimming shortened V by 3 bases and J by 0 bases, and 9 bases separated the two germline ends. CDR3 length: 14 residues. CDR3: CASSQAGNSYEQYF. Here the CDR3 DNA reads TGTGCCAGCAGCCAGGCGGGGAACTCCTACGAGCAGTACTTC.

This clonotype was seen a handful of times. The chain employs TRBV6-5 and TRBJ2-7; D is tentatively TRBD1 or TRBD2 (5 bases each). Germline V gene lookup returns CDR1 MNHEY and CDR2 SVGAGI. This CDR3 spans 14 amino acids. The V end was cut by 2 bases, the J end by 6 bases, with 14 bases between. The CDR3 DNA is TGTGCCAGCAGTTACCCCGGCAGGGACCCCGAGCAGTACTTC. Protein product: CASSYPGRDPEQYF.

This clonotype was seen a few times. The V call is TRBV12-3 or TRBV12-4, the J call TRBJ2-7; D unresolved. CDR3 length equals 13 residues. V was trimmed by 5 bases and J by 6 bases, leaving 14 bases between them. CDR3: CASSPNSGGEQYV. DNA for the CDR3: TGTGCCAGCAGTCCCAACTCCGGCGGCGAGCAGTACGTC.

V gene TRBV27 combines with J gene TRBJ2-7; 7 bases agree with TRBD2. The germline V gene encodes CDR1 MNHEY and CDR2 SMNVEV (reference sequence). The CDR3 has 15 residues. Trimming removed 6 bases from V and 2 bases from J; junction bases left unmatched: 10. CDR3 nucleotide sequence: TGTGCCAGCAGACCGACTTTAGCGGGCCCCTACGAGCAGTACTTC. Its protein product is CASRPTLAGPYEQYF.

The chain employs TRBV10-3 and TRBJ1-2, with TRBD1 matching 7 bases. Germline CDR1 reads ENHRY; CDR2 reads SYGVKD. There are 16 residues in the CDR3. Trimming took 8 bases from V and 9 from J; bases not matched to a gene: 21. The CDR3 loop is CAIAPPPKQGTARYTF. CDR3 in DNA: TGTGCCATCGCCCCCCCCCCAAAACAGGGGACTGCGCGCTACACCTTC.

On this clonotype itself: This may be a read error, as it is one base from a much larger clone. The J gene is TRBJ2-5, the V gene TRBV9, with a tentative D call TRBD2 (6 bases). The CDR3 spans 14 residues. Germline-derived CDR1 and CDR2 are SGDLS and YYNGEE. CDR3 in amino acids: CAGSGSFPQETQYF. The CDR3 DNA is TGTGCCGGCAGCGGGTCCTTCCCCCAAGAGACCCAGTACTTC.

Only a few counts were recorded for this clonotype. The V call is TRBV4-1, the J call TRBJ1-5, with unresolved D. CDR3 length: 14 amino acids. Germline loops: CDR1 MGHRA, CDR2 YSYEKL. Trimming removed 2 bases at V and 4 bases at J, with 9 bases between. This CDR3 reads CASSQLGMNQPQHF. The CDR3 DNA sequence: TGCGCCAGCAGCCAATTGGGTATGAATCAGCCCCAGCATTTT.

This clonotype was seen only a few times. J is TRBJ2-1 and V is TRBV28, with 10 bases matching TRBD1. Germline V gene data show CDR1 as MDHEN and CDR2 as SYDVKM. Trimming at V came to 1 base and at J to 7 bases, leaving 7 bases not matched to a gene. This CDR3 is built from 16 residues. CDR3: CASSLSTWTGGNEQFF. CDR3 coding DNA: TGTGCCAGCAGTTTATCAACGTGGACAGGGGGTAATGAGCAGTTCTTC.

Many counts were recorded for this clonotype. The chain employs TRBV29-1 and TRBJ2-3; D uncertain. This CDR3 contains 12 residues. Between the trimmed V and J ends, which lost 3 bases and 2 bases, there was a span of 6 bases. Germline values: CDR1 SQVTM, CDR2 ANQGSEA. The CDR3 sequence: CSVDINTDTQYF. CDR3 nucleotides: TGCAGCGTTGATATAAACACAGATACGCAGTATTTT.

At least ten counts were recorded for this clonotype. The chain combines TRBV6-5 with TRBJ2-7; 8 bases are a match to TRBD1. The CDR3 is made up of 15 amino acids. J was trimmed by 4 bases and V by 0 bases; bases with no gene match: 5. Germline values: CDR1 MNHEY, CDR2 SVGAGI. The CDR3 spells CASSYSGTGSYEQYV. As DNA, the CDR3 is TGTGCCAGCAGTTACTCGGGGACAGGCTCTTACGAGCAGTACGTC.

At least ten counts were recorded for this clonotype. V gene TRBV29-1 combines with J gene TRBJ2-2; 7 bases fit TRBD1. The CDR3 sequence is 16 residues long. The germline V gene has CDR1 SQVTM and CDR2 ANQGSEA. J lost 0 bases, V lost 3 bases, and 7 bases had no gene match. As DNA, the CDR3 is TGCAGCGTTGAGACCTTGGGACAGACGAACACCGGGGAGCTGTTTTTT. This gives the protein CSVETLGQTNTGELFF.

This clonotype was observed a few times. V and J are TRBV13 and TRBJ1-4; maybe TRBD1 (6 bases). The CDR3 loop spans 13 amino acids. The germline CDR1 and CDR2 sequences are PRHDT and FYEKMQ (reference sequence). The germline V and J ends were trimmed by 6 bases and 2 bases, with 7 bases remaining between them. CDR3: CASSQGTNEKLFF. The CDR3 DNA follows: TGTGCCAGCAGTCAGGGGACTAATGAAAAACTGTTTTTT. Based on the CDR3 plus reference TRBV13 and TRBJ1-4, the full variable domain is AAGVIQSPRHLIKEKRETATLKCYPIPRHDTVYWYQQGPGQDPQFLISFYEKMQSDKGSIPDRFSAQQFSDYHSELNMSSLELGDSALYFCASSQGTNEKLFFGSGTQLSVL.

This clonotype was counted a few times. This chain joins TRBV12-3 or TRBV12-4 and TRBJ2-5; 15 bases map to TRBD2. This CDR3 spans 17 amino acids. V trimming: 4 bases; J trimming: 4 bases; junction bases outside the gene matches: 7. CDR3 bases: TGTGCCAGCAGTTCGGGACTAGCGGGGGGTCCCGGAGAGACCCAGTACTTC. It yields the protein CASSSGLAGGPGETQYF.

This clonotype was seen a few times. The CDR3 sequence is CASSSTSNNEQFF. The DNA for the CDR3 is TGTGCCAGCAGCTCTACTAGTAACAATGAGCAGTTCTTC. This sequence joins TRBV7-3 and TRBJ2-1; tentative D call: TRBD2 (5 bases). Germline V gene lookup returns CDR1 SGHTA and CDR2 FQGTGA. CDR3 size: 13 residues. With 4 bases removed from V and 5 bases from J, the gap between germline ends came to 9 bases.

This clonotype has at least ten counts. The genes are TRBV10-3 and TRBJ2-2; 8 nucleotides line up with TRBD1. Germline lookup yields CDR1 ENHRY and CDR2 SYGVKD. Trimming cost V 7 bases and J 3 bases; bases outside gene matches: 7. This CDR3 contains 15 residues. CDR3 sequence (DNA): TGTGCCATCACCCCGACAGGGGCTCACACCGGGGAGCTGTTTTTT. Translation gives CAITPTGAHTGELFF.

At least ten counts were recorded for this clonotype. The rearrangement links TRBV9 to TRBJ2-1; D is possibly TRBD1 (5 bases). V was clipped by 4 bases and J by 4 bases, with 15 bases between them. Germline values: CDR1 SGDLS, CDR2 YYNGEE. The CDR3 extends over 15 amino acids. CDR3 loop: CASSPTRVPYNEQFF. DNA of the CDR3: TGTGCCAGCAGCCCAACCAGGGTCCCGTACAATGAGCAGTTCTTC.

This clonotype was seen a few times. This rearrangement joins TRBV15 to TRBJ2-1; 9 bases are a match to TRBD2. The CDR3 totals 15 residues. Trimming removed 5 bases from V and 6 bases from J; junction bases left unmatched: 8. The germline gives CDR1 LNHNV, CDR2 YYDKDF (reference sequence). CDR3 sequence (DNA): TGTGCCACCAGCTCGGGGGGCGGGAGGGGCAATGAGCAGTTCTTC. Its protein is CATSSGGGRGNEQFF. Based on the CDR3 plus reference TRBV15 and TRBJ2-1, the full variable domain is DAMVIQNPRYQVTQFGKPVTLSCSQTLNHNVMYWYQQKSSQAPKLLFHYYDKDFNNEADTPDNFQSRRPNTSFCFLDIRSPGLGDTAMYLCATSSGGGRGNEQFFGPGTRLTVL.

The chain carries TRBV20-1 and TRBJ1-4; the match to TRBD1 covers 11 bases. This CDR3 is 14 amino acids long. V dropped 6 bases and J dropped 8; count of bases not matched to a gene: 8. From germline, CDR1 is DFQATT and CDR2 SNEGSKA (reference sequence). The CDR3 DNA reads TGCAGTGCCCCAGGTGGACAGGGGGCAGAAAAACTGTTTTTT. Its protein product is CSAPGGQGAEKLFF.

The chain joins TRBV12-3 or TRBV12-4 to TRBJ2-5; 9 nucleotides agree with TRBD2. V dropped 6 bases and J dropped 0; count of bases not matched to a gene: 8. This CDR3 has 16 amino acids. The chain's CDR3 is CASRESGRLHQETQYF. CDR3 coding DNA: TGTGCCAGCAGGGAGAGCGGGAGGCTCCACCAAGAGACCCAGTACTTC.

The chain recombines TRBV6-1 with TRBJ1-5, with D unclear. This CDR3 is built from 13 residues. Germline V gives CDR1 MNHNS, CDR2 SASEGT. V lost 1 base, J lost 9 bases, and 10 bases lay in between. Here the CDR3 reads CASSEGSSRPQHF. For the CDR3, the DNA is TGTGCCAGCAGTGAAGGCAGTTCCCGGCCCCAGCATTTT.

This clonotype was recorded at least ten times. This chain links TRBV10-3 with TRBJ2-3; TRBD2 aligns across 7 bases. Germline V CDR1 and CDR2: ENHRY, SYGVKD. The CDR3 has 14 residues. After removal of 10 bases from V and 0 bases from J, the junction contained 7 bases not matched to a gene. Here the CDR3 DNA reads TGTGCCACCAAGATGGGGGGGAGCACAGATACGCAGTATTTT. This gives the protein CATKMGGSTDTQYF.

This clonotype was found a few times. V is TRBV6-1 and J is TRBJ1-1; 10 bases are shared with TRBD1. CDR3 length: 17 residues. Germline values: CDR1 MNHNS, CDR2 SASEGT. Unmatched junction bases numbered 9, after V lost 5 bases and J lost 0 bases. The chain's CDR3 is CASSRPRDRGVNTEAFF. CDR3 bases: TGTGCCAGCAGTCGACCTAGGGACAGGGGAGTGAACACTGAAGCTTTCTTT.

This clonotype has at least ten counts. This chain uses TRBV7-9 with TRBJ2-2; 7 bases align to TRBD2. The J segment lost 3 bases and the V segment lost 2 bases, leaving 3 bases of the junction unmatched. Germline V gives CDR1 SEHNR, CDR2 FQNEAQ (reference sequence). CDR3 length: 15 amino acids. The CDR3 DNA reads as TGTGCCAGCAGCTTAACGAGCGGGGACACCGGGGAGCTGTTTTTT. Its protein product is CASSLTSGDTGELFF.

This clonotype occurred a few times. CDR3 nucleotides: TGTGCCAGCAGCTTAACTAGCGGGGGGGTTTATGAGACCCAGTACTTC. Translating gives CASSLTSGGVYETQYF. J is TRBJ2-5 and V is TRBV7-6; 13 bases are a match to TRBD2. Germline V gene data show CDR1 as SGHVS and CDR2 as FNYEAQ. The CDR3 sequence is 16 residues long. The V gene end was trimmed by 2 bases and the J gene end by 5 bases; junction bases not matched to a gene: 5.